This T cell receptor beta chain appears in the sequencing data of a study of breast tumors, draining lymph nodes, adjacent tissues. The study, taken as a whole, reports: Tumor TCR diversity was below lymph nodes but above nontumor tissue. Tumor and nontumor repertoires were significantly more similar in luminal-like than in basal-like breast cancer. Data only fit, rather than demonstrated, lymph node origin of most tumor T cells. Findings are consistent with lymph node origin and intratumoral expansion of most tumor T cells.

Axillary draining lymph nodes of breast cancer patients supplied the node samples. With V trimmed by 1 base and J by 6 bases, 11 bases remained unmatched. The CDR3 is made up of 17 amino acids. Germline V lookup: CDR1 LGHNA, CDR2 YSLEER. TCRdb re-analysed the multiplex PCR reads in MiXCR, keeping a single row per CDR3 protein. There are about 300,000 distinct CDR3 sequences in the sample; over 30% occur only once, and approximately 1% lies in the top ten. With respect to this clonotype: Its antigen is as yet unknown.

This TCR derives from a female donor with breast cancer. Some clones in this sample may be carry-over from other donors' samples. Sequencing used axillary lymph node tissue. The rearrangement uses TRBV4-3 and TRBJ2-3; TRBD2 matches at 9 bases. In DNA, the CDR3 is TGCGCCAGCAGCCAAGCTCCAGCGGGAGGCACGCGGGATACGCAGTATTTT. As protein: CASSQAPAGGTRDTQYF.